A selection of T cell receptor beta chains follows, all from one sample in a study of blood T cell repertoires in COVID-19. Using immunoSEQ multiplex PCR, the repertoire was profiled, and TCRdb retains in-frame clones only, with some absent. The data contain around 130,000 clones, approximately 80% of them singletons. Sample: PBMCs or T cells enriched from blood (not recorded which). These receptors originate from a woman younger than 35 who had been exposed to COVID-19. The CDR3 runs from the conserved cysteine through the conserved F or W. A D gene is named only where the DNA matches it firmly. Only part of the rows carry a size: once, few, many, or a class if the clone is expanded.

size	V	D	J	DNA	CDR3
.	TRBV19	.	TRBJ2-7	TGTGCCAGTAGTATAGATAAGGACACCCGAACCTACGAGCAGTACTTC	CASSIDKDTRTYEQYF
.	TRBV27	TRBD1	TRBJ1-4	TGTGCCAGCAGTTTGGACAGGGGGTCTGAAAAACTGTTTTTT	CASSLDRGSEKLFF
.	TRBV19	.	TRBJ1-5	TGTGCCAGTAGTATACGGGGTACCCCCCAGCATTTT	CASSIRGTPQHF
.	TRBV30	.	TRBJ1-1	TGTGCCTGGAGTGTATTTTTTGTCGGTCACACTGAAGCTTTCTTT	CAWSVFFVGHTEAFF
.	TRBV12-5	TRBD2	TRBJ2-1	TGTGCTAGTGGTTTTAGCGGGAGGGACAATGAGCAGTTCTTC	CASGFSGRDNEQFF
.	TRBV29-1	TRBD1	TRBJ1-4	TGCAGCGTTGTCCGGGACAGGGGTGAAAAACTGTTTTTT	CSVVRDRGEKLFF
few	TRBV5-4	.	TRBJ1-2	TGTGCCAGCAGAACGGAGGGGACCGTGGGAGGCTACACCTTC	CASRTEGTVGGYTF
.	TRBV9	TRBD2	TRBJ2-7	TGTGCCAGCAGCGGACGGACTAGCGGGATTATCGAGCAGTACTTC	CASSGRTSGIIEQYF
.	TRBV24-1	.	TRBJ2-3	TGTGCCACCAGTGACACAACTAAGCCAGATACGCAGTATTTT	CATSDTTKPDTQYF
.	TRBV20-1	TRBD2	TRBJ2-5	TGCAGTGCTAGTCTGGGGAGGGAGTTAGAGACCCAGTACTTC	CSASLGRELETQYF
.	TRBV2	.	TRBJ1-2	TGTGCCAGCAGTGAAGATATAACTAACTATGGCTACACCTTC	CASSEDITNYGYTF
.	TRBV6-5	.	TRBJ2-5	TGTGCCAGCAGTCCCCGACAGAGGGAGACCCAGTACTTC	CASSPRQRETQYF
once	TRBV4-2	.	TRBJ2-1	TGTGCCAGCAGCCAAGATTGGGGGGCCCTGACTAGCCTCAATGAGCAGTTCTTC	CASSQDWGALTSLNEQFF
.	TRBV5-1	TRBD2	TRBJ2-2	TGCGCCAGCAGCTTGCGGCGTGTACGCGGGAGGAACACCGGGGAGCTGTTTTTT	CASSLRRVRGRNTGELFF
.	TRBV19	TRBD2	TRBJ2-1	TGTGCCAGTAGCGGACTAGCAATCTCCTACAATGAGCAGTTCTTC	CASSGLAISYNEQFF
.	TRBV5-1	TRBD1	TRBJ1-1	TGCGCCAGCAGCTTTCAGGGGGCTGGGTATAAGACTGAAGCTTTCTTT	CASSFQGAGYKTEAFF
.	TRBV28	TRBD1	TRBJ2-5	TGTGCCAGCAGTCGGACAGGTTCACAAGAGACCCAGTACTTC	CASSRTGSQETQYF
.	TRBV28	TRBD1	TRBJ1-2	TGTGCCAGCAGCCGTGGGACAGGGTCTGGCTACACCTTC	CASSRGTGSGYTF
few	TRBV19	TRBD1	TRBJ2-5	TGTGCCAGTAACCGGGGACAGGGGGAGACCCAGTACTTC	CASNRGQGETQYF
.	TRBV2	TRBD1	TRBJ2-2	TGTGCCAGCAGCTGGACAGGGAACACCGGGGAGCTGTTTTTT	CASSWTGNTGELFF
.	TRBV12-5	TRBD1	TRBJ2-1	TGTGCTAGTGGTTCGACAGGGTTACACAATGAGCAGTTCTTC	CASGSTGLHNEQFF
once	TRBV10-2	.	TRBJ2-5	TGCGCCAGCAGTGACAACCAGGGAAGCCAAGAGACCCAGTACTTC	CASSDNQGSQETQYF
.	TRBV12-5	.	TRBJ2-1	TGTGCTAGTCGGGGTAGCGGCTATAATGAGCAGTTCTTC	CASRGSGYNEQFF
few	TRBV27	.	TRBJ1-1	TGTGCCAGCAGGAGGACTAGCCAGGGGACTGTAGCTTTCTTT	CASRRTSQGTVAFF
.	TRBV5-6	TRBD1	TRBJ1-2	TGTGCCAGCAGCTTGGGGACAGGAGGCTACACCTTC	CASSLGTGGYTF
.	TRBV5-1	.	TRBJ1-3	TGCGCCAGCAGCAACGGGATTAACTCTGGAAACACCATATATTTT	CASSNGINSGNTIYF
.	TRBV5-1	TRBD2	TRBJ2-3	TGCGCCAGCAGCTTCCGCACGGGGACTAGCGGGAGTACCACAGATACGCAGTATTTT	CASSFRTGTSGSTTDTQYF